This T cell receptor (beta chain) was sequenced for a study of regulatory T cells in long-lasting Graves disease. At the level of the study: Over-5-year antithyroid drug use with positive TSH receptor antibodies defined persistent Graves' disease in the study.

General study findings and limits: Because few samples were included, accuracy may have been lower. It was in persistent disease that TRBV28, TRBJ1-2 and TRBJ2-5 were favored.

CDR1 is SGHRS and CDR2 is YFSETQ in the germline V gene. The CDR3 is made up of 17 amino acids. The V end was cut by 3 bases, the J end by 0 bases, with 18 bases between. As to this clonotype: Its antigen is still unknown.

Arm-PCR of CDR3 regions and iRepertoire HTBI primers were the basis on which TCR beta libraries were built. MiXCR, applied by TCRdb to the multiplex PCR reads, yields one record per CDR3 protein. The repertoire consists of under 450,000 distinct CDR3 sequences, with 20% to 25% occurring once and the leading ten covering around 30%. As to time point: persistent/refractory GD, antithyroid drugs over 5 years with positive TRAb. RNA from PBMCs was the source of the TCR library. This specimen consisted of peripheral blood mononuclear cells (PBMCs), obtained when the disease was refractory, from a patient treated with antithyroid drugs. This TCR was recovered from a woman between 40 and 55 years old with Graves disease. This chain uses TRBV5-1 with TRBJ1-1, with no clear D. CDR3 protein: CASSYDTSWRVNTEAFF. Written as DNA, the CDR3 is TGCGCCAGCAGCTATGACACTTCATGGAGGGTGAACACTGAAGCTTTCTTT.